These 15 T cell receptor beta chains were all obtained from the same sample, sequenced in a study of blood T cell repertoires in COVID-19. Produced via immunoSEQ multiplex PCR; TCRdb's table is partial and in-frame only. The sample holds a few hundred thousand clones, more than 75% seen once. The sample comprised peripheral blood. These TCRs come from a woman aged 50 to 60 who had recovered from COVID-19.

The CDR3 here is CASSEVLAGNYEQYF. The CDR3 coding sequence is TGTGCCAGCAGTGAAGTCCTAGCGGGGAACTACGAGCAGTACTTC. The genes are TRBV6-1 and TRBJ2-7, with 9 bases identical to TRBD2. CDR3 length: 15 amino acids. Trimming removed 1 base from V and 3 bases from J; junction bases left unmatched: 4. The germline gives CDR1 MNHNS, CDR2 SASEGT.

A single count supports this clone. This CDR3 reads CASSLISNTEAFF. CDR3 coding DNA: TGTGCCAGCAGCTTAATCTCGAACACTGAAGCTTTCTTT. The chain is built from TRBV7-9 and TRBJ1-1; D is unclear. V lost 2 bases and J lost 1, with 5 bases in between. The CDR3 is 13 residues long. The V gene's germline CDR1 is SEHNR and CDR2 FQNEAQ (reference sequence).

CDR3 sequence reads: CASSFQGATNEKLFF. CDR3 nucleotides: TGCGCCAGCAGCTTCCAGGGGGCCACTAATGAAAAACTGTTTTTT. The chain is built from TRBV5-1 and TRBJ1-4, with TRBD1 matching 8 bases. CDR1 SGHRS and CDR2 YFSETQ come from the germline V gene. V was pared by 2 bases and J by 2 bases, with 2 bases of the junction left unmatched. The CDR3 sequence is 15 residues long.

V gene TRBV18 combines with J gene TRBJ1-2; 8 positions agree with TRBD1. CDR1 and CDR2 (germline): KGHSH, LQKENI. This CDR3 is built from 14 residues. V lost 5 bases, J lost 1 base, and 3 bases stayed unmatched. The CDR3 spells CASSGDRGNYGYTF. In DNA, the CDR3 is TGTGCCAGCTCAGGAGACAGGGGTAACTATGGCTACACCTTC. Using reference TRBV18 and TRBJ1-2 for the parts outside the CDR3, the full variable domain is NAGVMQNPRHLVRRRGQEARLRCSPMKGHSHVYWYRQLPEEGLKFMVYLQKENIIDESGMPKERFSAEFPKEGPSILRIQQVVRGDSAAYFCASSGDRGNYGYTFGSGTRLTVV.

V usage is TRBV4-3 and J usage is TRBJ2-1; 10 bases align to TRBD2. The junction had 6 bases not matched to a gene; V was cut back by 6 bases and J by 7 bases. Germline V gene sequence: CDR1 LGHNA, CDR2 YSLEER. The CDR3 covers 14 residues. The CDR3 here is CASRPSGSRNEQFF. For the CDR3, the DNA is TGCGCCAGCAGACCTAGCGGGAGTAGGAATGAGCAGTTCTTC.

This clone is a singleton in its sample. The chain carries TRBV27 and TRBJ2-7; D perhaps matches TRBD2 (7 bases). This CDR3 has 12 amino acids. Germline V gives CDR1 MNHEY, CDR2 SMNVEV (reference sequence). Between the trimmed V and J ends, which lost 6 bases and 6 bases, there was a span of 12 bases. CDR3 nucleotide sequence: TGTGCCAGCAGCCGAGGGGGGGGCGAGCAGTACTTC. As protein: CASSRGGGEQYF.

About this clone itself: This same CDR3 is encoded by further DNA sequences in the sample. CDR3 bases: TGTGCCAGCAGTCCCTCGGCAGGAACCTACGAGCAGTACTTC. Its protein product is CASSPSAGTYEQYF. The chain has TRBV27 and TRBJ2-7; D unclear. V dropped 5 bases and J dropped 2 bases, with 13 bases sitting between them. The CDR3 runs 14 residues. Germline V gene sequence: CDR1 MNHEY, CDR2 SMNVEV (reference sequence).

The rearrangement joins TRBV4-3 to TRBJ1-2; the match to TRBD1 covers 9 bases. CDR1 and CDR2 from the germline V gene are LGHNA and YSLEER. This CDR3 comprises 17 residues. With 0 bases clipped from V and 8 bases from J, the junction kept 13 bases outside the gene matches. The CDR3 sequence: CASSQDLVGTGIFGYTF. The CDR3 DNA follows: TGCGCCAGCAGCCAAGATTTGGTCGGGACAGGGATTTTCGGCTACACCTTC.

This chain joins TRBV7-9 and TRBJ2-2, with D uncertain. Germline lookup yields CDR1 SEHNR and CDR2 FQNEAQ (reference sequence). The CDR3 covers 13 residues. The CDR3 nucleotides are TGTGCATCATCTCGCCGAGACACCGGGGAGCTGTTTTTT. The encoded protein is CASSRRDTGELFF.

V gene TRBV6-5 combines with J gene TRBJ2-7; 7 positions agree with TRBD1. CDR1 is MNHEY, CDR2 SVGAGI, per germline. J was trimmed by 6 bases and V by 10 bases; bases with no gene match: 15. The CDR3 is made up of 14 amino acids. The CDR3 coding sequence is TGTGCCACCCTCATCGACAGGGATGTAGGCGAGCAGTACTTC. Protein sequence: CATLIDRDVGEQYF.

The sample holds one count of this clone. The chain employs TRBV5-8 and TRBJ2-1; weak D call: TRBD1 (5 bases). The germline V gene has CDR1 SGHTS and CDR2 YDEGEE. Trimming took off 4 bases at V and 1 base at J, with 12 bases between the two ends. This CDR3 has 15 amino acids. The CDR3 loop reads CASSALQGSYNEQFF. CDR3 DNA sequence: TGTGCCAGCAGCGCCCTCCAGGGTTCCTACAATGAGCAGTTCTTC.

This chain joins TRBV14 and TRBJ2-5; D call uncertain. The CDR3 contains 14 residues. Germline lookup yields CDR1 SGHDN and CDR2 FVKESK. Trimming cost V 0 bases and J 5 bases, with 10 bases left between them. CDR3 sequence: CASSQDWSTETQYF. The DNA of the CDR3 is TGTGCCAGCAGCCAAGATTGGAGTACGGAGACCCAGTACTTC. Complete variable domain (other parts from reference TRBV14 and TRBJ2-5): EAGVTQFPSHSVIEKGQTVTLRCDPISGHDNLYWYRRVMGKEIKFLLHFVKESKQDESGMPNNRFLAERTGGTYSTLKVQPAELEDSGVYFCASSQDWSTETQYFGPGTRLLVL.

The V and J genes are TRBV4-3 and TRBJ1-3; D perhaps matches TRBD1 (5 bases). The germline V and J ends were trimmed by 4 bases and 4 bases, with 14 bases remaining between them. Germline assignment: CDR1 LGHNA and CDR2 YSLEER. The CDR3 runs 15 residues. Written as DNA, the CDR3 is TGCGCCAGCAGCCGCGGCAGGGCGGGAGGAAACACCATATATTTT. Translated: CASSRGRAGGNTIYF.

This sequence joins TRBV28 and TRBJ2-3, with 10 bases aligning to TRBD2. Trimming removed 5 bases from V and 0 bases from J; junction bases left unmatched: 5. Germline loops: CDR1 MDHEN, CDR2 SYDVKM. This CDR3 spans 16 amino acids. The CDR3 is CASSPSGGPSTDTQYF. CDR3 bases: TGTGCCAGCAGTCCTAGCGGGGGACCTAGCACAGATACGCAGTATTTT.

The chain carries TRBV19 and TRBJ1-1; D is perhaps TRBD1 (6 bases). CDR3 length equals 13 residues. Germline V CDR1 and CDR2: LNHDA, SQIVND (reference sequence). Trimming pared 5 bases from V and 1 base from J, leaving 8 bases between. CDR3 sequence: CASSGGANTEAFF. CDR3 DNA sequence: TGTGCCAGTAGTGGGGGGGCGAACACTGAAGCTTTCTTT.